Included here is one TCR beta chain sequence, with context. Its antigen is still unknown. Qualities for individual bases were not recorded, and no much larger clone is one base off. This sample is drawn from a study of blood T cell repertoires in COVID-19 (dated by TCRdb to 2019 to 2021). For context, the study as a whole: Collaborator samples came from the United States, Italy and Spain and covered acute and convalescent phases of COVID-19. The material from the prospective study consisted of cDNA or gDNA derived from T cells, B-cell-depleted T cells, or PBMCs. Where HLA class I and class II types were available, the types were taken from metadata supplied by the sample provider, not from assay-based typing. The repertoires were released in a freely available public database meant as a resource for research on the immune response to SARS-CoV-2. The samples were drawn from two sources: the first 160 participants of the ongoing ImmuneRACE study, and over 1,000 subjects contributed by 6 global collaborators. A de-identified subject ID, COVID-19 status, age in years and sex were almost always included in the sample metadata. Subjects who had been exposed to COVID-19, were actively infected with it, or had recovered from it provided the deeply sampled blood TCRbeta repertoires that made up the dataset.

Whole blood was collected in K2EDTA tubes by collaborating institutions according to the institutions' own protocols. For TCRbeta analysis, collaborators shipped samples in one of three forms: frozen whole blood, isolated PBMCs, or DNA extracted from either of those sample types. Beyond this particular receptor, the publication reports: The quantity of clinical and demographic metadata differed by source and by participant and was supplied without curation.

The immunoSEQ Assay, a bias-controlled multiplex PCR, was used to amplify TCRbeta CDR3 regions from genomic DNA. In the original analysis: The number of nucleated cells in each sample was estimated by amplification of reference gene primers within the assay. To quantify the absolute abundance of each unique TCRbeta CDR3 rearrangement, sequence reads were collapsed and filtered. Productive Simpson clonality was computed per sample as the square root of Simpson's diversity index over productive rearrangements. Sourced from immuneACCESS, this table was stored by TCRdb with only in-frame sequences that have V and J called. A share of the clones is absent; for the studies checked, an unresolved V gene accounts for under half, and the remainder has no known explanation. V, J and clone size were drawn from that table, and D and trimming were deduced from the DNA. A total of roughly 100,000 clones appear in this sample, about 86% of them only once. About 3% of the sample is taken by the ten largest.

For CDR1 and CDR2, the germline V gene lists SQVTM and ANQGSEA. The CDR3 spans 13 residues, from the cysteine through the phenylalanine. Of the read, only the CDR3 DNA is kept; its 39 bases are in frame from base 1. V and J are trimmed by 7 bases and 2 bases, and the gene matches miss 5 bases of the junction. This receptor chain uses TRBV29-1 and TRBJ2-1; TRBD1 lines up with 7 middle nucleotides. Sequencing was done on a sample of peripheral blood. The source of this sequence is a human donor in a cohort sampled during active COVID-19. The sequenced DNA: TGCAGCGCCGTGACAGGGACCTACAATGAGCAGTTCTTC. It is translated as CSAVTGTYNEQFF.